This T cell receptor (beta chain) is from a study of T cell responses to AZD1222 COVID-19 vaccine. Clones were sequenced by immunoSEQ multiplex PCR, and TCRdb holds only the in-frame ones, with some missing. The table shows some 100,000 clones, with more than 85% occurring only once. The CDR3 spans 13 residues. Trimming pared 3 bases from V and 3 bases from J, leaving 8 bases between. The rearrangement joins TRBV12-3 or TRBV12-4 to TRBJ1-1; the D is unclear. The sequence was collected from an adult who received the AZD1222 COVID-19 vaccine. The input for sequencing was peripheral blood, taken 28 days after the second AZD1222 dose. CDR3 protein: CASSLTSYTEAFF. CDR3 DNA sequence: TGTGCCAGCAGTTTGACAAGCTACACTGAAGCTTTCTTT.